The 22 T cell receptor beta chains below come from one sample, sequenced in a study of CXCR3-negative and CXCR3-positive naive CD8 T cells. The study's findings and limits: Researchers report that CXCR3-positive naive cells carry more hydrophobic TRB CDR3s than CXCR3-negative naive cells.

What these receptors recognize is not known. The libraries of TRB cDNA were constructed through 5' RACE using UMI labels. TCRdb reanalyzed the 5' RACE reads and collapses them to one entry per CDR3 protein, without DNA. The sample's table shows 60,000 to 70,000 distinct CDR3 sequences. The sequencing sample was made of naive CXCR3+ CD8+ T cells from blood. The subset denotes: CD45RO-CCR7+CD27+CD95- naive CD8+ T cells expressing CXCR3 (TNR3+). The receptor set was obtained from a human donor in good health. Some clones in this sample may be carry-over from other donors' samples.

This rearrangement joins TRBV29-1 to TRBJ1-2; there is no DNA to check the TCRdb D call of TRBD1. The germline gives CDR1 SQVTM, CDR2 ANQGSEA. CDR3 length: 13 amino acids. The CDR3 is CSGLAGTGDGYTF.

The rearrangement links TRBV19 to TRBJ2-7. Germline V gene lookup returns CDR1 LNHDA and CDR2 SQIVND (reference sequence). The CDR3 has 12 amino acids. The CDR3 loop is CASSPDQFVQYF. The entire variable domain, with the rest obtained from reference TRBV19 and TRBJ2-7, is as follows: DGGITQSPKYLFRKEGQNVTLSCEQNLNHDAMYWYRQDPGQGLRLIYYSQIVNDFQKGDIAEGYSVSREKKESFPLTVTSAQKNPTAFYLCASSPDQFVQYFGPGTRLTVT.

This chain uses TRBV29-1 with TRBJ2-7; TCRdb picks TRBD1, but there is no DNA to check that call. The germline V gene has CDR1 SQVTM and CDR2 ANQGSEA. There are 12 residues in the CDR3. The CDR3 reads CSVELTGREQYF.

J is TRBJ1-2 and V is TRBV4-1; lacking DNA, the TRBD1 call made by TCRdb goes unchecked. CDR3 length: 12 amino acids. Germline V gene sequence: CDR1 MGHRA, CDR2 YSYEKL. The CDR3 sequence: CASSSDSYGYTF.

This chain joins TRBV7-8 and TRBJ2-3. Germline assignment: CDR1 SGHVS and CDR2 FQNEAQ. The CDR3 consists of 14 residues. CDR3 protein: CASSLVSYTDTQYF.

The gene calls are TRBV20-1 and TRBJ2-7; without DNA, the TCRdb call of TRBD1 cannot be checked. The CDR3 is 14 amino acids. Germline V gene data show CDR1 as DFQATT and CDR2 as SNEGSKA (reference sequence). This CDR3 reads CSARTGANPYEQYF.

The J gene is TRBJ1-2, the V gene TRBV12-3 or TRBV12-4; no DNA is available, so the TRBD1 call from TCRdb remains unchecked. This CDR3 is 12 amino acids long. The CDR3 sequence is CASSLGQAFYTF.

The V and J genes are TRBV5-1 and TRBJ2-1; the D call from TCRdb, TRBD1, cannot be confirmed without DNA. CDR1 and CDR2 from the germline V gene are SGHRS and YFSETQ. The CDR3 is 15 residues long. The CDR3 protein is CASSLYRGFAPEQFF. Full variable domain (missing parts from reference TRBV5-1 and TRBJ2-1): KAGVTQTPRYLIKTRGQQVTLSCSPISGHRSVSWYQQTPGQGLQFLFEYFSETQRNKGNFPGRFSGRQFSNSRSEMNVSTLELGDSALYLCASSLYRGFAPEQFFGPGTRLTVL.

This chain uses TRBV27 with TRBJ2-7. The V gene's germline CDR1 is MNHEY and CDR2 SMNVEV (reference sequence). CDR3 length: 11 amino acids. CDR3 region: CASSTPYEQYF.

J is TRBJ1-1 and V is TRBV20-1; TCRdb's D call, TRBD1, is unchecked because there is no DNA. The V gene's germline CDR1 is DFQATT and CDR2 SNEGSKA (reference sequence). The CDR3 length is 16 residues. CDR3 residues: CSATGGGDRTTAEAFF.

V gene TRBV12-3 or TRBV12-4 combines with J gene TRBJ2-7; TCRdb gives TRBD1 as the D gene, but with no DNA this cannot be confirmed. The CDR3 loop spans 15 amino acids. CDR3 loop: CASSFGTGVFYEQYF.

J is TRBJ2-2 and V is TRBV15. The CDR3 consists of 16 residues. Germline assignment: CDR1 LNHNV and CDR2 YYDKDF (reference sequence). This CDR3 reads CATSRDASSNTGELFF.

The chain is built from TRBV4-2 and TRBJ1-1; the D call of TRBD1 rests on TCRdb alone, since no DNA is present to check it. Germline values: CDR1 LGHNA, CDR2 YNFKEQ. The CDR3 is made up of 15 amino acids. CDR3 region: CASSQVGHRDTEAFF.

This chain uses TRBV29-1 with TRBJ1-1; TCRdb's D gene call, TRBD1, goes unchecked for lack of DNA. CDR3 length: 12 amino acids. From germline, CDR1 is SQVTM and CDR2 ANQGSEA. The CDR3 sequence is CSVDAGSTEAFF.

J is TRBJ1-5 and V is TRBV12-3 or TRBV12-4. The CDR3 sequence is 14 residues long. The CDR3 loop is CASTVDGWNQPQHF.

The gene calls are TRBV6-2 or TRBV6-3 and TRBJ2-3; the TCRdb call, TRBD1, lacks DNA for checking. CDR1 is MNHEY and CDR2 is SVGEGT in the germline V gene. The CDR3 totals 14 residues. CDR3 amino acids: CASSSGPFTDTQYF.

The chain has TRBV28 and TRBJ2-1; TCRdb's D call, TRBD1, is unchecked because there is no DNA. In germline, CDR1 is MDHEN, CDR2 SYDVKM. This CDR3 has 14 residues. CDR3: CASSPDRAYNEQFF. Based on the CDR3 plus reference TRBV28 and TRBJ2-1, the full variable domain is DVKVTQSSRYLVKRTGEKVFLECVQDMDHENMFWYRQDPGLGLRLIYFSYDVKMKEKGDIPEGYSVSREKKERFSLILESASTNQTSMYLCASSPDRAYNEQFFGPGTRLTVL.

This chain connects TRBV25-1 to TRBJ2-7; as DNA is missing, the TRBD2 call by TCRdb cannot be tested. Germline-derived CDR1 and CDR2 are MGHDK and SYGVNS. The CDR3 has 14 residues. The CDR3 protein is CASSEFGREVEQYF.

The CDR3 region is CASSKDKTGPRNQPQHF. The rearrangement links TRBV21-1 to TRBJ1-5; as DNA is missing, the TRBD1 call by TCRdb cannot be tested. TRBV21-1 counts as a pseudogene. CDR3 length: 17 amino acids.

The rearrangement uses TRBV5-1 and TRBJ2-7; lacking DNA, the TRBD1 call made by TCRdb goes unchecked. The germline CDR1 and CDR2 sequences are SGHRS and YFSETQ. The CDR3 is made up of 14 amino acids. CDR3 region: CASTPLGISYEQYF. The full variable domain, completed using reference TRBV5-1 and TRBJ2-7, is KAGVTQTPRYLIKTRGQQVTLSCSPISGHRSVSWYQQTPGQGLQFLFEYFSETQRNKGNFPGRFSGRQFSNSRSEMNVSTLELGDSALYLCASTPLGISYEQYFGPGTRLTVT.

The V call is TRBV4-3, the J call TRBJ2-1; the TCRdb D gene call, TRBD1, has no DNA to confirm it. CDR1 LGHNA and CDR2 YSLEER come from the germline V gene. This CDR3 region has 15 residues. CDR3: CASSRGGRLINEQFF.

V gene TRBV28 combines with J gene TRBJ2-7; without DNA, the TCRdb call of TRBD2 cannot be checked. CDR1 is MDHEN and CDR2 is SYDVKM in the germline V gene. This CDR3 has 16 amino acids. The CDR3 protein is CASSSERDPPYYEQYF.